Below are 20 T cell receptor beta chains sequenced from a single sample in a study of blood T cell repertoires in COVID-19. Sequenced by immunoSEQ multiplex PCR; TCRdb stores in-frame clones only, minus some. The table records tens of thousands of clones, roughly 77% of them present only once. Sequences were obtained from peripheral blood. The receptors were sampled from a woman aged 70-85 years with COVID-19, enrolled during active disease.

This rearrangement joins TRBV27 to TRBJ1-5; 7 nucleotides match TRBD1. The germline V gene encodes CDR1 MNHEY and CDR2 SMNVEV (reference sequence). V shed 2 bases, J shed 7 bases, and the junction held 5 bases outside the gene matches. The CDR3 is 14 residues long. The CDR3 loop reads CASSLKGAEQPQHF. CDR3 in DNA: TGTGCCAGCAGTTTAAAGGGGGCTGAACAGCCCCAGCATTTT.

This clone was seen only a few times. V is TRBV7-6 and J is TRBJ2-3, with 7 positions matching TRBD2. The CDR3 extends over 17 amino acids. Germline V gene sequence: CDR1 SGHVS, CDR2 FNYEAQ. Germline trimming cut 3 bases from V and 6 bases from J; bases unmatched to any gene: 15. This CDR3 is CASSFAPAGRGGDTQYF. The CDR3 nucleotides read TGTGCCAGCAGCTTCGCCCCCGCGGGGAGGGGAGGGGATACGCAGTATTTT. The entire variable domain, with the rest obtained from reference TRBV7-6 and TRBJ2-3, is as follows: GAGVSQSPRYKVTKRGQDVALRCDPISGHVSLYWYRQALGQGPEFLTYFNYEAQQDKSGLPNDRFSAERPEGSISTLTIQRTEQRDSAMYRCASSFAPAGRGGDTQYFGPGTRLTVL.

The chain employs TRBV4-1 and TRBJ2-5; TRBD1 matches at 7 bases. After removal of 3 bases from V and 3 bases from J, the junction contained 4 bases not matched to a gene. The germline CDR1 and CDR2 sequences are MGHRA and YSYEKL. The CDR3 runs to 14 residues. The CDR3 DNA sequence: TGCGCCAGCAGCCAGAATCAGGGGGAAGAGACCCAGTACTTC. Residues: CASSQNQGEETQYF.

DNA for the CDR3: TGCGCCAGCAGCCAACCTTTCCCCCGGGGGGGGGCGGCCACTGAAGCTTTCTTT. This codes for CASSQPFPRGGAATEAFF. The rearrangement joins TRBV4-1 to TRBJ1-1, with a possible D match to TRBD1 (6 bases). Between the trimmed V and J ends, which lost 2 bases and 4 bases, there was a span of 23 bases. Germline V gene data show CDR1 as MGHRA and CDR2 as YSYEKL. The CDR3 totals 18 residues.

The chain links TRBV19 to TRBJ2-2; no clear D gene. V shed 6 bases and J shed 3 bases, with 11 bases lying between them. The CDR3 spans 14 residues. CDR1 LNHDA and CDR2 SQIVND come from the germline V gene (reference sequence). The CDR3 DNA reads TGTGCCAGTAGCATGCCCCAGGACACCGGGGAGCTGTTTTTT. This codes for CASSMPQDTGELFF.

J is TRBJ1-2 and V is TRBV18, with 7 bases matching TRBD1. Trimming removed 6 bases from V and 8 bases from J; junction bases left unmatched: 6. This CDR3 spans 12 amino acids. Germline values: CDR1 KGHSH, CDR2 LQKENI. CDR3 nucleotides: TGTGCCAGCTCCCCAGACAGGGTCGGCTACACCTTC. Amino acids: CASSPDRVGYTF. The full variable domain, with the rest looked up from reference TRBV18 and TRBJ1-2, is NAGVMQNPRHLVRRRGQEARLRCSPMKGHSHVYWYRQLPEEGLKFMVYLQKENIIDESGMPKERFSAEFPKEGPSILRIQQVVRGDSAAYFCASSPDRVGYTFGSGTRLTVV.

This chain links TRBV6-5 with TRBJ2-7; 11 bases match TRBD2. The V gene's germline CDR1 is MNHEY and CDR2 SVGAGI. There are 15 residues in the CDR3. V was pared by 8 bases and J by 6 bases, with 12 bases of the junction left unmatched. CDR3 amino acids: CASQVGGLAGGEQYV. The CDR3 region has the DNA TGTGCCAGCCAGGTAGGAGGCCTAGCGGGAGGCGAGCAGTACGTC.

V usage is TRBV15 and J usage is TRBJ1-5; D unresolved. CDR1 and CDR2 from the germline V gene are LNHNV and YYDKDF (reference sequence). Trimming shortened V by 4 bases and J by 2 bases, and 6 bases separated the two germline ends. The CDR3 is 13 residues long. As DNA, the CDR3 is TGTGCCACCAGCACGCAGGGCAATCAGCCCCAGCATTTT. Its translation: CATSTQGNQPQHF.

CDR3: CASSEGLAWGKEGGYTF. CDR3 DNA sequence: TGTGCCAGCAGTGAAGGCTTGGCGTGGGGCAAGGAGGGTGGCTACACCTTC. The chain employs TRBV6-1 and TRBJ1-2; the D gene is possibly TRBD1 (5 bases). This CDR3 spans 17 amino acids. The V end was cut by 1 base, the J end by 7 bases, with 22 bases between. Germline CDR1 reads MNHNS; CDR2 reads SASEGT.

This sequence joins TRBV7-2 and TRBJ2-1; 10 bases align to TRBD1. The CDR3 is 17 amino acids. Germline-derived CDR1 and CDR2 are SGHTA and FQGNSA. V lost 3 bases to trimming and J lost 2 bases; unmatched junction nucleotides: 7. The chain's CDR3 is CASSLFATGGAYNEQFF. The CDR3 bases are TGTGCCAGCAGCTTGTTTGCGACAGGGGGCGCCTACAATGAGCAGTTCTTC.

This sequence joins TRBV7-9 and TRBJ1-4; tentatively, D is TRBD1 (5 bases). CDR1 is SEHNR and CDR2 is FQNEAQ in the germline V gene (reference sequence). V gave up 4 bases and J gave up 8 bases, with 14 bases separating them. The CDR3 runs 14 residues. CDR3 nucleotides: TGTGCCAGCAGCTCCAGGGCGGTCACCGAAAAACTGTTTTTT. Protein sequence: CASSSRAVTEKLFF.

This chain links TRBV4-2 with TRBJ2-7; a weak D match, TRBD1 (5 bases). Germline-derived CDR1 and CDR2 are LGHNA and YNFKEQ. The CDR3 consists of 12 residues. Trimming shortened V by 1 base and J by 6 bases, and 7 bases separated the two germline ends. CDR3 residues: CASSQVDSEQYF. CDR3 nucleotides: TGTGCCAGCAGCCAAGTCGACAGCGAGCAGTACTTC.

The V gene is TRBV7-9, the J gene TRBJ2-2, with TRBD1 matching over 8 bases. The CDR3 contains 15 residues. The ends lost 5 bases at V and 6 bases at J; junction bases unmatched: 8. Germline V lookup: CDR1 SEHNR, CDR2 FQNEAQ (reference sequence). The CDR3 bases are TGTGCCAGCAGCCGACAGGGGTTTGGGTCCGGGGAGCTGTTTTTT. Its translation: CASSRQGFGSGELFF.

The chain carries TRBV27 and TRBJ2-7, with 10 bases lining up with TRBD2. Germline V gives CDR1 MNHEY, CDR2 SMNVEV (reference sequence). The CDR3 covers 17 residues. V lost 5 bases and J lost 2; bases outside the gene matches: 12. This CDR3 is CASSPSTSGGAPYEQYF. As DNA, the CDR3 is TGTGCCAGCAGTCCCTCAACCAGCGGGGGGGCCCCCTACGAGCAGTACTTC.

The V and J genes are TRBV19 and TRBJ1-2; 7 nucleotides align to TRBD1. V shed 7 bases and J 4 bases; nucleotides not matched to a gene: 12. The CDR3 loop spans 15 amino acids. CDR1 and CDR2 (germline): LNHDA, SQIVND (reference sequence). The CDR3 DNA reads as TGTGCCAGTACCCGCCCTGGACAGGCGCTCTATGGCTACACCTTC. The encoded protein is CASTRPGQALYGYTF.

This clone was picked up a small number of times. The gene calls are TRBV9 and TRBJ2-1; 7 bases map to TRBD1. The V gene end was trimmed by 4 bases and the J gene end by 10 bases; junction bases not matched to a gene: 11. Germline V gene sequence: CDR1 SGDLS, CDR2 YYNGEE. The CDR3 is 14 amino acids. The CDR3 DNA sequence: TGTGCCAGCAGCACACAACACACAGGGGAAGAGCAGTTCTTC. Translation: CASSTQHTGEEQFF.

The chain links TRBV13 to TRBJ2-7; unclear D gene. The CDR3 loop spans 13 amino acids. The V end was cut by 2 bases, the J end by 0 bases, with 5 bases between. Germline V gives CDR1 PRHDT, CDR2 FYEKMQ (reference sequence). The CDR3: CASSLLDSYEQYF. The DNA for the CDR3 is TGTGCCAGCAGCTTATTAGACTCCTACGAGCAGTACTTC.

The gene calls are TRBV3-1 (or the pseudogene TRBV3-2) and TRBJ1-5; 8 nucleotides align to TRBD1. Germline CDR1 and CDR2: LGHDT and YNNKEL (reference sequence). V was pared by 4 bases and J by 5 bases, with 13 bases of the junction left unmatched. This CDR3 region has 17 residues. This chain's CDR3 is CASSPGGPGGEDQPQHF. The CDR3 region has the DNA TGTGCCAGCAGCCCTGGGGGGCCAGGGGGCGAGGATCAGCCCCAGCATTTT.

The CDR3: CASRHSGSGINEQFF. The CDR3 nucleotides read TGTGCCAGCAGACATAGCGGGAGCGGGATCAATGAGCAGTTCTTC. The chain employs TRBV3-1 (or the pseudogene TRBV3-2) and TRBJ2-1; 9 bases agree with TRBD2. The CDR3 has 15 residues. From germline, CDR1 is LGHDT and CDR2 YNNKEL (reference sequence). V lost 6 bases, J lost 6 bases, and 9 bases stayed unmatched.

The V gene is TRBV5-5, the J gene TRBJ1-1, with D unclear. The CDR3 consists of 13 residues. V lost 2 bases and J 1 base, leaving 6 bases between the germline ends. Germline assignment: CDR1 SGHKS and CDR2 YYEKEE (reference sequence). The CDR3 region has the DNA TGTGCCAGCAGCTTAATAGAGAACACTGAAGCTTTCTTT. This translates into CASSLIENTEAFF.